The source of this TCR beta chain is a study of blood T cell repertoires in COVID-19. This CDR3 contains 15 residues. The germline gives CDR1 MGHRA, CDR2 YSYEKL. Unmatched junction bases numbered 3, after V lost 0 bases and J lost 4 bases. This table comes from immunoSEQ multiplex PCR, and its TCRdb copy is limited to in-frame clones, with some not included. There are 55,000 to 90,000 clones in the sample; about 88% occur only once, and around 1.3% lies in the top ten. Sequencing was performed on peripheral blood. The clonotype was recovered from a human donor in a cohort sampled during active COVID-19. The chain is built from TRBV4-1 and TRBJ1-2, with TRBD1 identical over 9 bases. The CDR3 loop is CASSQDGTGSYGYTF. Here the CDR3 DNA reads TGCGCCAGCAGCCAAGATGGGACAGGGAGCTATGGCTACACCTTC.